The rows below give T cell receptor beta chains drawn from one sample of a study of Ad26.COV2.S vaccination and SARS-CoV-2 variants. Libraries were prepared by immunoSEQ multiplex PCR; TCRdb keeps only in-frame clonotypes and omits some of them. The table has about 480,000 clones, roughly 87% seen once; the top ten hold 9.5% to 15%. The sample in question was peripheral blood, obtained in a trial of Ad26.COV2.S vaccine versus placebo. Every receptor here comes from a person aged 18-65 years who received the Ad26.COV2.S COVID-19 vaccine or a placebo. Both conserved end residues are part of each CDR3. Each record gives: D gene, clone size, V gene, J gene, CDR3 protein, CDR3 DNA. D genes are given only for firm matches. Size values are once, few and many counts, or a class for expanded clones, and some rows have none.

>NA|once|TRBV11-2|TRBJ2-7
CASSLGVQGGRDEQYF
TGTGCCAGCAGCTTAGGGGTCCAGGGGGGACGAGACGAGCAGTACTTC
>NA|NA|TRBV5-4|TRBJ1-2
CASTLPGSPNYGYTF
TGTGCCAGCACTCTCCCGGGGTCTCCCAACTATGGCTACACCTTC
>NA|NA|TRBV29-1|TRBJ1-3
CSVNYRNSGNTIYF
TGCAGCGTTAACTACAGGAACTCTGGAAACACCATATATTTT
>NA|NA|TRBV9|TRBJ2-1
CASGGQSYNEQFF
TGTGCCAGCGGAGGACAGAGCTACAATGAGCAGTTCTTC
>NA|NA|TRBV5-1|TRBJ1-3
CASSLDARSGNTIYF
TGCGCCAGCAGCTTGGATGCTCGCTCTGGAAACACCATATATTTT
>TRBD2|NA|TRBV10-3|TRBJ2-1
CAINPSGGRGEQFF
TGTGCCATCAACCCTAGCGGGGGGAGGGGTGAGCAGTTCTTC
>NA|NA|TRBV19|TRBJ2-7
CASSIGPTSSYEQYF
TGTGCCAGTAGTATCGGACCGACGAGCTCCTACGAGCAGTACTTC
>TRBD1|NA|TRBV14|TRBJ1-5
CASSQTGDQPQHF
TGTGCCAGCAGCCAAACAGGGGATCAGCCCCAGCATTTT
>NA|once|TRBV27|TRBJ2-7
CASRTQGSSYEQYF
TGTGCCAGCCGAACACAGGGAAGCTCCTACGAGCAGTACTTC
>NA|NA|TRBV12-3/TRBV12-4|TRBJ2-1
CASSLISRDEQFF
TGTGCCAGCAGTTTGATCTCTAGGGATGAGCAGTTCTTC
>NA|NA|TRBV12-2|TRBJ2-1
CASRPLAEGYNEQFF
TGTGCAAGTCGCCCCCTAGCGGAGGGCTACAATGAGCAGTTCTTC
>NA|NA|TRBV19|TRBJ2-7
CASSIVESRSSYEQYF
TGTGCCAGTAGTATAGTTGAGTCTAGAAGCTCCTACGAGCAGTACTTC
>TRBD2|NA|TRBV4-2|TRBJ2-2
CASSQPGLAGGLIPDTGELFF
TGTGCCAGCAGCCAACCGGGACTAGCGGGAGGGCTGATTCCGGACACCGGGGAGCTGTTTTTT
>NA|NA|TRBV29-1|TRBJ2-1
CSVDGTPAYNEQFF
TGCAGCGTGGACGGGACACCTGCCTACAATGAGCAGTTCTTC
>NA|NA|TRBV7-3|TRBJ2-7
CASRFGGADYEQYF
TGTGCCAGCAGATTCGGGGGAGCTGACTACGAGCAGTACTTC
>TRBD2|NA|TRBV5-1|TRBJ2-7
CASSLGTSAAYEQYF
TGCGCCAGCAGCCTGGGGACTAGCGCAGCCTACGAGCAGTACTTC
>TRBD1|few|TRBV28|TRBJ1-1
CASSRTGHTEAFF
TGTGCCAGCAGCCGGACAGGACACACTGAAGCTTTCTTT
>NA|NA|TRBV5-4|TRBJ1-1
CASSGDGRVNTEAFF
TGTGCCAGCAGCGGGGACGGGAGAGTCAACACTGAAGCTTTCTTT
>NA|NA|TRBV29-1|TRBJ1-1
CSAAPGRNTEAFF
TGCAGCGCTGCGCCGGGACGGAACACTGAAGCTTTCTTT
>TRBD2|NA|TRBV4-2|TRBJ2-7
CASSQIPAGVNEQYF
TGTGCCAGCAGCCAAATCCCAGCGGGAGTAAATGAGCAGTACTTC
>TRBD2|once|TRBV15|TRBJ2-1
CATSRDLSSGYNEQFF
TGTGCCACCAGCAGAGATCTTTCTAGCGGGTACAATGAGCAGTTCTTC
>NA|once|TRBV6-5|TRBJ1-1
CASNHNRQLYTEAFF
TGTGCCAGCAACCATAACCGCCAGCTCTACACTGAAGCTTTCTTT
>NA|once|TRBV5-1|TRBJ1-5
CASSLGQNNQPQHF
TGCGCCAGCAGCTTGGGGCAGAATAATCAGCCCCAGCATTTT
>NA|NA|TRBV28|TRBJ2-5
CASSPAWAFGETQYF
TGTGCCAGCAGTCCAGCCTGGGCCTTTGGAGAGACCCAGTACTTC
>TRBD1|NA|TRBV24-1|TRBJ1-1
CATSATGGVGTEAFF
TGTGCCACCAGTGCAACAGGGGGCGTGGGCACTGAAGCTTTCTTT
>TRBD1|once|TRBV5-1|TRBJ2-1
CASSTSSGGLVLSSSYNEQFF
TGCGCCAGCAGCACGAGCTCAGGGGGCTTGGTCCTCTCAAGCTCCTACAATGAGCAGTTCTTC
>NA|NA|TRBV29-1|TRBJ2-1
CSVSRGNRLAYNEQFF
TGCAGCGTAAGCAGGGGAAACAGGCTGGCCTACAATGAGCAGTTCTTC
>TRBD1|NA|TRBV7-9|TRBJ1-1
CASSAQWTGADPTEAFF
TGTGCCAGCAGCGCCCAATGGACAGGGGCAGACCCCACTGAAGCTTTCTTT
>TRBD1|NA|TRBV28|TRBJ2-7
CASSEGTGRYEQYF
TGTGCCAGCAGTGAGGGGACAGGCCGCTACGAGCAGTACTTC
>TRBD1|NA|TRBV10-3|TRBJ2-7
CAIATGTATYEQYF
TGTGCCATCGCAACCGGGACAGCAACCTACGAGCAGTACTTC
>NA|NA|TRBV5-6|TRBJ2-1
CASSFRLVGTKVGKQFF
TGTGCCAGCAGCTTTCGATTGGTGGGGACCAAGGTTGGTAAGCAGTTCTTC
>NA|NA|TRBV7-8|TRBJ1-1
CASSFASGTRVNTEAFF
TGTGCCAGCAGCTTCGCCTCCGGGACAAGAGTGAACACTGAAGCTTTCTTT
>NA|NA|TRBV10-1|TRBJ2-2
CASRLWGGPRSAEYIQNTGELFF
TGCGCCAGCAGGCTCTGGGGGGGCCCACGATCGGCGGAGTATATACAAAACACCGGGGAGCTGTTTTTT
>NA|NA|TRBV11-1|TRBJ2-1
CASSSRASSYNEQFF
TGTGCCAGCAGCAGCAGGGCGAGCTCCTACAATGAGCAGTTCTTC
>NA|NA|TRBV27|TRBJ1-1
CASRSLTEAFF
TGTGCCAGCAGGTCCCTCACTGAAGCTTTCTTT
>NA|NA|TRBV6-5|TRBJ1-6
CASSYSGTSNSPLHF
TGTGCCAGCAGTTACTCGGGGACATCTAATTCACCCCTCCACTTT
>NA|NA|TRBV7-8|TRBJ1-2
CASSLADPLVTNYGYTF
TGTGCCAGCAGCTTGGCGGACCCTCTTGTGACTAACTATGGCTACACCTTC
>TRBD1|NA|TRBV7-9|TRBJ1-1
CASSRRGQGTEAFF
TGTGCCAGCAGTCGAAGGGGGCAGGGCACTGAAGCTTTCTTT
>NA|NA|TRBV7-9|TRBJ2-3
CASSPALNTQYF
TGTGCCAGCAGCCCAGCTCTGAATACGCAGTATTTT
>NA|NA|TRBV5-1|TRBJ1-1
CASSGTGLGNTEAFF
TGCGCCAGCAGCGGGACGGGACTGGGGAACACTGAAGCTTTCTTT
>NA|NA|TRBV19|TRBJ2-4
CASSIRGPTLNALLAKNIQYF
TGTGCCAGTAGTATAAGAGGGCCCACACTTAACGCCTTATTAGCCAAAAACATTCAGTACTTC
>NA|NA|TRBV28|TRBJ2-1
CASSPPGEVAIGEQFF
TGTGCCAGCAGTCCCCCCGGGGAGGTTGCCATCGGTGAGCAGTTCTTC
>NA|NA|TRBV5-6|TRBJ1-5
CASSSPTGNQPQHF
TGTGCCAGCAGCTCACCGACAGGCAATCAGCCCCAGCATTTT
>NA|NA|TRBV30|TRBJ1-4
CAWSPGLSEKLFF
TGTGCCTGGAGCCCGGGGTTGAGTGAAAAACTGTTTTTT
>NA|NA|TRBV9|TRBJ1-3
CASSPSPGLSGNTIYF
TGTGCCAGCAGCCCCTCCCCGGGGTTATCTGGAAACACCATATATTTT
>NA|NA|TRBV5-4|TRBJ1-1
CASRWGDTEAFF
TGTGCCAGCCGCTGGGGCGACACTGAAGCTTTCTTT
>TRBD2|NA|TRBV11-2|TRBJ2-5
CASSKTSDQETQYF
TGTGCCAGCAGCAAAACTAGCGACCAAGAGACCCAGTACTTC
>NA|NA|TRBV28|TRBJ1-5
CASRTPLGGNQPQHF
TGTGCCAGCAGAACACCACTAGGGGGCAATCAGCCCCAGCATTTT
>NA|NA|TRBV6-2/TRBV6-3|TRBJ2-7
CASSYPRTGRGAYEQYF
TGTGCCAGCAGTTACCCCAGGACAGGTAGGGGGGCCTACGAGCAGTACTTC
>TRBD1|few|TRBV11-3|TRBJ2-7
CASSPGTGRNEQYF
TGTGCCAGCAGTCCGGGGACAGGGCGAAACGAGCAGTACTTC
>TRBD2|NA|TRBV5-4|TRBJ2-3
CAQWASGADTQYF
TGTGCCCAGTGGGCTAGCGGGGCAGATACGCAGTATTTT
>TRBD1|NA|TRBV6-6|TRBJ1-1
CASNPKTGGTEAFF
TGTGCCAGCAACCCCAAGACAGGGGGAACTGAAGCTTTCTTT
>NA|once|TRBV10-3|TRBJ2-7
CAISDPPEGAREQYF
TGTGCCATCAGTGACCCCCCGGAGGGAGCACGGGAGCAGTACTTC
>TRBD2|NA|TRBV6-5|TRBJ2-5
CASTSGSSEETQYF
TGTGCCAGCACTAGCGGGAGTTCGGAAGAGACCCAGTACTTC
>NA|once|TRBV5-1|TRBJ2-1
CASSFWTVSYNEQFF
TGCGCCAGCAGCTTCTGGACGGTCTCCTACAATGAGCAGTTCTTC
>NA|NA|TRBV9|TRBJ1-1
CASSPAVGNTEAFF
TGTGCCAGCAGCCCTGCCGTGGGGAACACTGAAGCTTTCTTT
>NA|NA|TRBV7-2|TRBJ2-1
CASSLTGTPDRFF
TGTGCCAGCAGCTTAACTGGGACGCCAGATCGGTTCTTC
>NA|few|TRBV5-1|TRBJ2-3
CASSGGGSSTDTQYF
TGCGCCAGCAGCGGAGGGGGGTCTAGCACAGATACGCAGTATTTT
>NA|NA|TRBV5-4|TRBJ2-3
CASSLYQPSTDTQYF
TGTGCCAGCAGCTTGTATCAGCCTAGCACAGATACGCAGTATTTT
>TRBD2|NA|TRBV5-1|TRBJ2-1
CASSLAGTGLAGVEQFF
TGCGCCAGCAGCTTGGCCGGGACGGGACTAGCGGGAGTTGAGCAGTTCTTC